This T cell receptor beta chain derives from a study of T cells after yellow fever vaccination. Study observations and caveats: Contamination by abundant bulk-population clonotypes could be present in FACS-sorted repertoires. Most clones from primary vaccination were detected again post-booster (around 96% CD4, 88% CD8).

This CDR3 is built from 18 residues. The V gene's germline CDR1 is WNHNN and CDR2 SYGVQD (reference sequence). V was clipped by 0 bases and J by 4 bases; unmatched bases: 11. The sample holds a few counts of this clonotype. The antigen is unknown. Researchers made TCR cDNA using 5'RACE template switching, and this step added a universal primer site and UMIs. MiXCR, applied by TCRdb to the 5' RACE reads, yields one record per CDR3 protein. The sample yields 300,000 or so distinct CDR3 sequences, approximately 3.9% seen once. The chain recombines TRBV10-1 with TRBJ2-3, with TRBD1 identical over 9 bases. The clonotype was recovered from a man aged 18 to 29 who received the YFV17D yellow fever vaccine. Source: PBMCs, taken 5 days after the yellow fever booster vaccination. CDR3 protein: CASSESGNRGPKSDTQYF. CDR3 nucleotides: TGCGCCAGCAGTGAGTCGGGGAACAGGGGGCCAAAATCAGATACGCAGTATTTT.